A single sample gave rise to the 31 T cell receptor beta chains below, sequenced in a study of T cells after yellow fever vaccination. TCRdb independently ran MiXCR on the 5' RACE reads; one entry per CDR3 protein. Of over 300,000 distinct CDR3 sequences in the sample, around 3.9% are singletons; the top ten hold around 20%. The sequencing here drew on PBMCs, taken on the day of the yellow fever booster vaccination. Every receptor here comes from a man aged 18 to 30 who received the YFV17D yellow fever vaccine.

This clonotype was observed a few times. This chain connects TRBV6-5 to TRBJ2-7, with 10 bases lining up with TRBD2. Per the germline V gene, CDR1 is MNHEY and CDR2 is SVGAGI. The trim removed 6 bases at V and 4 bases at J, leaving 6 bases unmatched. The CDR3 totals 14 residues. CDR3: CASSHSGGTYEQYF. CDR3 bases: TGTGCCAGCAGCCATAGCGGGGGGACATACGAGCAGTACTTC.

This clonotype was detected many times. V gene TRBV7-2 combines with J gene TRBJ1-2; the D gene is possibly TRBD1 (6 bases). The ends were cut back, 0 bases at V and 8 bases at J, with 13 bases in the middle. The CDR3 is 14 amino acids. Germline V gene lookup returns CDR1 SGHTA and CDR2 FQGNSA. The CDR3 reads CASSLAMGARGYTF. The CDR3 nucleotides are TGTGCCAGCAGCTTAGCGATGGGGGCGCGAGGCTACACCTTC.

This clonotype was counted at least ten times. J is TRBJ1-6 and V is TRBV7-6; D gene uncertain. The V end lost 1 base, the J end lost 7 bases, and 14 bases lay between the germline ends. From germline, CDR1 is SGHVS and CDR2 FNYEAQ. This CDR3 comprises 16 residues. Written as DNA, the CDR3 is TGTGCCAGCAGCTTAGGAAACCGGGCCCTAAATTCACCCCTCCACTTT. Its protein is CASSLGNRALNSPLHF.

This clonotype was detected a few times. This chain uses TRBV11-2 with TRBJ2-6; 9 positions agree with TRBD1. CDR1 SGHAT and CDR2 FQNNGV come from the germline V gene. CDR3 length equals 18 residues. V gave up 6 bases and J gave up 1 base; unmatched junction bases: 10. The chain's CDR3 is CASRFPGQGYSGANVLTF. The CDR3 region has the DNA TGTGCCAGCAGATTCCCGGGACAGGGATATTCTGGGGCCAACGTCCTGACTTTC.

This clonotype was seen at least ten times. The CDR3 bases are TGTGCCAGCAGTTTGGTGAGGGGGATGAACACCGGGGAGCTGTTTTTT. Translation: CASSLVRGMNTGELFF. The chain uses TRBV12-3 or TRBV12-4 and TRBJ2-2; perhaps TRBD1 as D (6 bases). Trimming left V 3 bases short and J 1 base short, with 12 bases between. The CDR3 loop spans 16 amino acids.

This clonotype was seen a few times. The chain is built from TRBV25-1 and TRBJ1-2; 7 bases are a match to TRBD1. The CDR3 extends over 14 amino acids. J gave up 8 bases and V 6 bases, and 12 bases lay outside the gene matches. Germline assignment: CDR1 MGHDK and CDR2 SYGVNS. CDR3 region: CASSVQGPSLGYTF. The CDR3 DNA sequence: TGTGCCAGCAGCGTACAGGGGCCGAGCTTAGGCTACACCTTC.

This clonotype was detected ten times or more. J is TRBJ1-1 and V is TRBV7-2; 7 bases agree with TRBD1. The CDR3 runs 13 residues. Germline loops: CDR1 SGHTA, CDR2 FQGNSA. V shed 7 bases and J 11 bases; nucleotides not matched to a gene: 13. The CDR3 reads CASKHRGSGIAFF. DNA for the CDR3: TGTGCCAGCAAGCACAGGGGATCGGGTATTGCTTTCTTT.

This clonotype has a count of ten or more. The rearrangement uses TRBV5-1 and TRBJ2-5; D may be TRBD2 (5 bases). CDR1 and CDR2 (germline): SGHRS, YFSETQ. The CDR3 loop spans 16 amino acids. Deletions cut 0 bases from V and 7 bases from J, with 19 bases between. CDR3 in amino acids: CASSLDHGIASATQYF. The CDR3 nucleotides read TGCGCCAGCAGCTTGGATCACGGGATAGCGTCGGCGACCCAGTACTTC.

In this sample, this clonotype turned up many times. The V and J genes are TRBV12-3 or TRBV12-4 and TRBJ2-3, with 7 nucleotides matching TRBD1. This CDR3 is 14 amino acids long. The V gene end was trimmed by 2 bases and the J gene end by 4 bases; junction bases not matched to a gene: 3. CDR3 sequence: CASSLTGAADTQYF. The CDR3, as DNA: TGTGCCAGCAGTTTAACAGGGGCGGCAGATACGCAGTATTTT.

Ten or more counts support this clonotype. This chain connects TRBV29-1 to TRBJ1-2; a weak D match, TRBD1 (5 bases). The germline CDR1 and CDR2 sequences are SQVTM and ANQGSEA. The V gene lost 4 bases and the J gene lost 0 bases, with 9 bases spanning the gap. The length of the CDR3 is 13 residues. The chain's CDR3 is CSVVEGPNYGYTF. CDR3 coding DNA: TGCAGCGTTGTGGAGGGGCCTAACTATGGCTACACCTTC.

This clonotype has a count of ten or more. The rearrangement links TRBV7-9 to TRBJ2-5, with D perhaps matching TRBD1 (5 bases). The V gene lost 5 bases and the J gene lost 1 base, with 17 bases spanning the gap. CDR1 SEHNR and CDR2 FQNEAQ come from the germline V gene (reference sequence). The length of the CDR3 is 16 residues. CDR3: CASSPWGSSTQETQYF. The CDR3 nucleotides read TGTGCCAGCAGCCCGTGGGGCAGCAGCACCCAAGAGACCCAGTACTTC.

In this sample, this clonotype turned up many times. V and J are TRBV20-1 and TRBJ1-4; D unclear. The V and J ends lost 1 base and 8 bases respectively, with 11 bases between them. The CDR3 covers 13 residues. The germline V gene has CDR1 DFQATT and CDR2 SNEGSKA (reference sequence). CDR3 bases: TGCAGTGCTAGAGTCCCCCTGGGGGAAAAACTGTTTTTT. It codes for CSARVPLGEKLFF.

This clonotype was observed at least ten times. The chain's CDR3 is CASSLDGGARTQYF. CDR3 coding DNA: TGTGCCAGCAGCTTAGATGGCGGGGCTCGAACTCAGTACTTC. The rearrangement links TRBV11-2 to TRBJ2-5; a weak D match, TRBD2 (6 bases). CDR3 length equals 14 residues. Germline V gene data show CDR1 as SGHAT and CDR2 as FQNNGV. Trimming cost V 0 bases and J 11 bases, with 16 bases left between them.

This clonotype came up a few times. The rearrangement joins TRBV4-3 to TRBJ2-1, with 10 bases identical to TRBD2. Germline-derived CDR1 and CDR2 are LGHNA and YSLEER. This CDR3 is 16 amino acids long. V shed 0 bases, J shed 8 bases, and the junction held 7 bases outside the gene matches. The CDR3: CASSQDQRGGRDEQFF. The CDR3 DNA reads as TGCGCCAGCAGCCAAGACCAGCGGGGGGGCCGCGATGAGCAGTTCTTC.

This clonotype was counted many times. The chain employs TRBV9 and TRBJ2-7, with 9 nucleotides matching TRBD1. CDR3 length: 15 residues. In germline, CDR1 is SGDLS, CDR2 YYNGEE. The V segment lost 0 bases and the J segment 3 bases; nucleotides outside the gene matches: 4. CDR3 residues: CASSVAGGQGYEQYF. The CDR3 DNA sequence: TGTGCCAGCAGCGTAGCTGGGGGACAGGGCTACGAGCAGTACTTC.

This clonotype was detected ten times or more. The chain recombines TRBV19 with TRBJ1-5; D might be TRBD1 (6 bases). The CDR3 runs 14 residues. CDR1 and CDR2 from the germline V gene are LNHDA and SQIVND (reference sequence). V lost 4 bases and J 7 bases, leaving 14 bases between the germline ends. The CDR3 loop is CASSKDSGIQPQHF. The CDR3 DNA sequence: TGTGCCAGTAGTAAGGACAGCGGCATCCAGCCCCAGCATTTT.

This clonotype came up a few times. The chain is built from TRBV5-6 and TRBJ1-2; no definite D call. V lost 3 bases and J 4 bases, leaving 13 bases between the germline ends. The CDR3 extends over 14 amino acids. Germline V gives CDR1 SGHDT, CDR2 YYEEEE. The CDR3 coding sequence is TGTGCCAGCAGCTCAGGAGGTTACTTCTATGGCTACACCTTC. Its translation is CASSSGGYFYGYTF.

This clonotype turned up a few times. The gene calls are TRBV7-2 and TRBJ2-1, with 9 bases lining up with TRBD2. V lost 5 bases to trimming and J lost 1 base; unmatched junction nucleotides: 6. The CDR3 spans 16 residues. The germline V gene encodes CDR1 SGHTA and CDR2 FQGNSA. CDR3 residues: CASSPYSGGSYNEQFF. In nucleotides, the CDR3 is TGTGCCAGCAGCCCCTACAGCGGGGGGTCCTACAATGAGCAGTTCTTC.

This clonotype was detected ten times or more. This chain joins TRBV6-6 and TRBJ1-6; TRBD1 agrees at 7 bases. This CDR3 comprises 19 residues. Germline loops: CDR1 MNHNY, CDR2 SVGAGI (reference sequence). J was trimmed by 0 bases and V by 0 bases; bases with no gene match: 8. The CDR3 nucleotides read TGTGCCAGCAGTTACTCGGGTCTTCGGGACAGCTCCTATAATTCACCCCTCCACTTT. It is translated as CASSYSGLRDSSYNSPLHF.

The genes are TRBV10-3 and TRBJ2-2; D is unresolved. V was pared by 8 bases and J by 0 bases, with 7 bases between. Germline V CDR1 and CDR2: ENHRY, SYGVKD. The CDR3 totals 13 residues. CDR3 sequence reads: CAIGQSNTGELFF. As DNA, the CDR3 is TGTGCCATCGGGCAGTCGAACACCGGGGAGCTGTTTTTT.

This clonotype was picked up many times. The junction departs from germline at one end; a sequencing error may be responsible. The chain employs TRBV5-1 and TRBJ2-2; TRBD2 matches 8 bases. The length of the CDR3 is 13 residues. Germline assignment: CDR1 SGHRS and CDR2 YFSETQ. CDR3 DNA sequence: TGTGCCAGCTCACTAGCGGACACCGGGGAGCTGTTTTTT. Its protein is CASSLADTGELFF. The entire variable domain, with the rest obtained from reference TRBV5-1 and TRBJ2-2, is as follows: KAGVTQTPRYLIKTRGQQVTLSCSPISGHRSVSWYQQTPGQGLQFLFEYFSETQRNKGNFPGRFSGRQFSNSRSEMNVSTLELGDSALYLCASSLADTGELFFGEGSRLTVL.

This clonotype was observed a handful of times. The chain is built from TRBV5-1 and TRBJ1-6; 7 nucleotides match TRBD1. The CDR3 is 15 amino acids. Germline V lookup: CDR1 SGHRS, CDR2 YFSETQ. V was pared by 4 bases and J by 9 bases, with 10 bases of the junction left unmatched. CDR3: CASSNGQEIGSPLHF. As DNA, the CDR3 is TGCGCCAGCAGCAACGGACAGGAGATAGGTTCACCCCTCCACTTT.

The chain has TRBV15 and TRBJ1-3; 9 nucleotides agree with TRBD1. Per germline, CDR1 LNHNV and CDR2 YYDKDF (reference sequence). This CDR3 contains 16 residues. Trimming cost V 0 bases and J 3 bases; bases outside gene matches: 3. Here the CDR3 reads CATSRDPDRGGNTIYF. CDR3 nucleotides: TGTGCCACCAGCAGAGACCCGGACAGGGGTGGAAACACCATATATTTT.

This chain uses TRBV5-1 with TRBJ2-7; D uncertain. Germline V gene lookup returns CDR1 SGHRS and CDR2 YFSETQ. V dropped 0 bases and J dropped 3 bases, with 10 bases sitting between them. The CDR3 is 14 residues long. CDR3: CASSLGGNVYEQYF. CDR3 nucleotides: TGCGCCAGCAGCTTGGGTGGGAATGTCTACGAGCAGTACTTC.

This clonotype has at least ten counts. In DNA, the CDR3 is TGCGCCAGCAGCACCTTGGCGGGGGGGTACAATGAGCAGTTCTTC. Its translation: CASSTLAGGYNEQFF. The V gene is TRBV4-3, the J gene TRBJ2-1, with 9 bases fitting TRBD2. Germline V lookup: CDR1 LGHNA, CDR2 YSLEER. This CDR3 contains 15 residues. J was trimmed by 4 bases and V by 5 bases; bases with no gene match: 6.

The chain is built from TRBV5-1 and TRBJ2-1; D could derive from TRBD1 or TRBD2 (5 bases each). Deletions cut 4 bases from V and 2 bases from J, with 10 bases between. Germline V CDR1 and CDR2: SGHRS, YFSETQ. The CDR3 consists of 14 residues. As DNA, the CDR3 is TGCGCCAGCAGCCCGGGGCCACCCTACAATGAGCAGTTCTTC. Translating it yields CASSPGPPYNEQFF. The full variable domain, completed using reference TRBV5-1 and TRBJ2-1, is KAGVTQTPRYLIKTRGQQVTLSCSPISGHRSVSWYQQTPGQGLQFLFEYFSETQRNKGNFPGRFSGRQFSNSRSEMNVSTLELGDSALYLCASSPGPPYNEQFFGPGTRLTVL.

This clonotype was picked up many times. The gene calls are TRBV11-2 and TRBJ2-4, with 8 bases fitting TRBD1. Per germline, CDR1 SGHAT and CDR2 FQNNGV. This CDR3 has 16 residues. Trimming cost V 5 bases and J 6 bases; bases outside gene matches: 12. CDR3 sequence reads: CASSSYRGSNLNIQYF. The CDR3 coding sequence is TGTGCCAGCAGCAGCTACAGGGGGTCAAACCTAAACATTCAGTACTTC.

Ten or more counts support this clonotype. The chain combines TRBV29-1 with TRBJ2-7; D gene ambiguous. Germline lookup yields CDR1 SQVTM and CDR2 ANQGSEA. Trimming left V 6 bases short and J 2 bases short, with 8 bases between. The length of the CDR3 is 11 residues. CDR3 bases: TGCAGCGTGGGGAACACCTACGAGCAGTACTTC. It specifies CSVGNTYEQYF.

The chain couples TRBV7-9 to TRBJ1-6; 9 bases match TRBD1. This CDR3 is 15 amino acids long. V gave up 5 bases and J gave up 9 bases; unmatched junction bases: 8. The germline V gene encodes CDR1 SEHNR and CDR2 FQNEAQ (reference sequence). This CDR3 reads CASSTGGGISSPLHF. DNA of the CDR3: TGTGCCAGCAGCACAGGGGGCGGGATAAGTTCACCCCTCCACTTT. Filled out from reference TRBV7-9 and TRBJ1-6, the complete variable domain reads DTGVSQNPRHKITKRGQNVTFRCDPISEHNRLYWYRQTLGQGPEFLTYFQNEAQLEKSRLLSDRFSAERPKGSFSTLEIQRTEQGDSAMYLCASSTGGGISSPLHFGNGTRLTVT.

This chain uses TRBV7-2 with TRBJ1-4; no definite D call. The CDR3 length is 15 residues. Per the germline V gene, CDR1 is SGHTA and CDR2 is FQGNSA. The germline V and J ends were trimmed by 4 bases and 2 bases, with 11 bases remaining between them. CDR3: CASSYRSGTNEKLFF. CDR3 in DNA: TGTGCCAGCAGCTATAGATCGGGGACTAATGAAAAACTGTTTTTT. Using reference TRBV7-2 and TRBJ1-4 for the parts outside the CDR3, the full variable domain is GAGVSQSPSNKVTEKGKDVELRCDPISGHTALYWYRQSLGQGLEFLIYFQGNSAPDKSGLPSDRFSAERTGGSVSTLTIQRTQQEDSAVYLCASSYRSGTNEKLFFGSGTQLSVL.

This clonotype appeared many times. The rearrangement joins TRBV12-3 or TRBV12-4 to TRBJ1-4, with D perhaps matching TRBD1 (5 bases). The V gene lost 7 bases and the J gene lost 8 bases, with 23 bases spanning the gap. The CDR3 consists of 16 residues. The CDR3 sequence is CASTGGVSSVREKLFF. The CDR3 bases are TGTGCCAGCACGGGGGGAGTTTCTAGCGTCCGGGAAAAACTGTTTTTT.